The clone carrying this T cell receptor beta chain was observed at least ten times. These data are taken from a study of T-cell reconstitution after alpha-beta-depleted transplantation in children. The CDR3 totals 15 residues. V was cut by 8 bases and J by 1 base, with 16 bases left in between. Unique molecular identifiers were used in preparing the TCRbeta library. TCRdb called the PCR reads again in MiXCR, with one record for every CDR3 protein. The table lists over 45,000 distinct CDR3 sequences, 7.5% to 10% of them singletons, with about 25% in the top ten. Sequencing used PBMCs, mostly from graft donor cells, obtained 60 days after TCRalphabeta/CD19-depleted stem cell transplant. V usage is TRBV12-3 or TRBV12-4 and J usage is TRBJ2-3; a weak D match, TRBD1 (6 bases). This clonotype originated in a male patient under 10 years old who had a stem cell transplant for chronic granulomatous disease, so the T cells may come from the graft donor. The CDR3: CASVPGVHGTDTQYF. In DNA, the CDR3 is TGTGCCAGCGTCCCAGGGGTCCACGGCACAGATACGCAGTATTTT.